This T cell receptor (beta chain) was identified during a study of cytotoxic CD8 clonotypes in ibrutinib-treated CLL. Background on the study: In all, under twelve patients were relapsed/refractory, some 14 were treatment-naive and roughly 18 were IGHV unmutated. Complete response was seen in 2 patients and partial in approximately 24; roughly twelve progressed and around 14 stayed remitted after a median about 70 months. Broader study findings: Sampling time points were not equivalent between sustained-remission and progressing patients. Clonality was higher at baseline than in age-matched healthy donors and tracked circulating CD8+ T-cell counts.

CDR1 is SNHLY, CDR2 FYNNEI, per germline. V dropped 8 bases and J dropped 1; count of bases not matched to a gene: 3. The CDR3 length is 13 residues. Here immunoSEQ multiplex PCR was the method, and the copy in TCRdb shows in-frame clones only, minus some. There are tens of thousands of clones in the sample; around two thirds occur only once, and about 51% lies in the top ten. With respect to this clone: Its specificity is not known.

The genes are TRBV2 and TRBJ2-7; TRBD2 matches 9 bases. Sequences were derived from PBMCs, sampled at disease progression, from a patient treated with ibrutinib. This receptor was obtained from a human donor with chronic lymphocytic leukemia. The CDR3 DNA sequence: TGTGCCAGCTTGCGGGGGGGATCCTACGAGCAGTACTTC. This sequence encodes CASLRGGSYEQYF.